Following are 30 T cell receptor beta chains from one sample sequenced in a study of CD8+CD57+ T cells in acquired aplastic anemia. TCR beta VDJ and CDR3 profiles were obtained from a genomic DNA template. MiXCR, run by TCRdb on the reads, gives a single entry per CDR3 protein. The sample contains 150,000 to 200,000 distinct CDR3 sequences, 64% of which appear only once. Sequenced material: sorted CD4+, CD8+, or CD8+CD57+ T cells (not recorded which) from PBMCs. The origin of the receptors is a human donor with severe aplastic anemia or a healthy control (not recorded which).

This clonotype turned up a few times. The rearrangement links TRBV10-3 to TRBJ1-4, with a tentative D call TRBD1 (6 bases). Deletions cut 6 bases from V and 0 bases from J, with 8 bases between. This CDR3 has 14 amino acids. Germline CDR1 ENHRY, CDR2 SYGVKD. CDR3 sequence: CAIRDSATNEKLFF. CDR3 DNA: TGTGCCATCAGGGACAGTGCAACTAATGAAAAACTGTTTTTT.

The table lists this clonotype with many counts. The chain joins TRBV9 to TRBJ2-1, with D perhaps matching TRBD2 (5 bases). From germline, CDR1 is SGDLS and CDR2 YYNGEE. The germline V and J ends were trimmed by 4 bases and 5 bases, with 13 bases remaining between them. This CDR3 region has 14 residues. The CDR3 is CASSPQTINNEQFF. In DNA, the CDR3 is TGTGCCAGCAGCCCCCAGACTATTAACAATGAGCAGTTCTTC.

There are a few counts of this clonotype. The V and J genes are TRBV24-1 and TRBJ2-7, with D hard to call. Germline lookup yields CDR1 KGHDR and CDR2 SFDVKD. Trimming took 4 bases from V and 2 from J, leaving 8 bases between them. This CDR3 contains 13 residues. CDR3: CATSDFNAYEQYF. The CDR3, as DNA: TGTGCCACCAGTGACTTCAACGCCTACGAGCAGTACTTC.

The chain uses TRBV7-6 and TRBJ2-7, with TRBD1 identical over 8 bases. Germline CDR1 SGHVS, CDR2 FNYEAQ. The CDR3 covers 16 residues. With V trimmed by 1 base and J by 4 bases, 9 bases remained unmatched. CDR3: CASSLDWQGAGYEQYF. The DNA for the CDR3 is TGTGCCAGCAGCTTAGATTGGCAGGGGGCTGGGTACGAGCAGTACTTC.

In DNA, the CDR3 is TGTGCCAGCAGCCAGGCGGCAGGGATTGACTACACCTTC. Its protein product is CASSQAAGIDYTF. The V gene is TRBV7-6, the J gene TRBJ1-2, with D maybe TRBD1 (5 bases). CDR1 and CDR2 (germline): SGHVS, FNYEAQ. The V end was cut by 5 bases, the J end by 10 bases, with 17 bases between. CDR3 length: 13 amino acids.

This clonotype was observed a few times. A much larger clone sits a single nucleotide away, making a read error possible. The chain couples TRBV19 to TRBJ2-7; D is possibly TRBD2 (6 bases). CDR3 length equals 18 residues. Per the germline V gene, CDR1 is LNHDA and CDR2 is SQIVND (reference sequence). V dropped 4 bases and J dropped 2 bases, with 24 bases sitting between them. In nucleotides, the CDR3 is TGTGCCAGTAGTACGCTCTCTGCTGCGGGGTCCGGAACCTACGAGCAGTACTTC. Translation gives CASSTLSAAGSGTYEQYF.

The chain combines TRBV29-1 with TRBJ1-1; 7 bases are shared with TRBD1. The CDR3 is 13 residues long. CDR1 and CDR2 (germline): SQVTM, ANQGSEA. J was trimmed by 5 bases and V by 6 bases; bases with no gene match: 9. CDR3 sequence (DNA): TGCAGCGTGGATACAGGGGATAGGACTGAAGCTTTCTTT. Protein sequence: CSVDTGDRTEAFF.

The chain links TRBV7-9 to TRBJ1-3; the D is unclear. The CDR3 is 15 residues long. The germline V gene has CDR1 SEHNR and CDR2 FQNEAQ (reference sequence). Trimming pared 1 base from V and 0 bases from J, leaving 7 bases between. CDR3 protein: CASSLEDGSGNTIYF. The CDR3 coding sequence is TGTGCCAGCAGCTTAGAGGATGGCTCTGGAAACACCATATATTTT. Full variable domain (rest looked up from reference TRBV7-9 and TRBJ1-3): DTGVSQNPRHKITKRGQNVTFRCDPISEHNRLYWYRQTLGQGPEFLTYFQNEAQLEKSRLLSDRFSAERPKGSFSTLEIQRTEQGDSAMYLCASSLEDGSGNTIYFGEGSWLTVV.

J is TRBJ1-4 and V is TRBV20-1; D possibly corresponds to TRBD1 (5 bases). The V gene's germline CDR1 is DFQATT and CDR2 SNEGSKA (reference sequence). This CDR3 has 11 residues. CDR3 region: CSMDRGEKLFF. CDR3 in DNA: TGCAGCATGGACCGGGGGGAAAAACTGTTTTTT.

The genes are TRBV24-1 and TRBJ1-5; no reliable D call. The germline gives CDR1 KGHDR, CDR2 SFDVKD. V lost 6 bases, J lost 1 base, and 6 bases lay in between. The CDR3 has 13 amino acids. CDR3 nucleotide sequence: TGTGCCACCAGTTCCGGGAGCAATCAGCCCCAGCATTTT. It translates to CATSSGSNQPQHF.

The chain recombines TRBV20-1 with TRBJ2-7; the D gene is possibly TRBD1 (6 bases). Trimming pared 5 bases from V and 2 bases from J, leaving 16 bases between. This CDR3 is 14 amino acids long. CDR1 is DFQATT and CDR2 is SNEGSKA in the germline V gene (reference sequence). The CDR3 sequence is CSAQLSTGPYEQYF. In DNA form, the CDR3 reads TGCAGTGCTCAGCTGAGCACAGGGCCCTACGAGCAGTACTTC.

The rearrangement links TRBV5-1 to TRBJ1-1; D gene uncertain. The CDR3 length is 12 residues. The germline V gene has CDR1 SGHRS and CDR2 YFSETQ. The V and J ends lost 9 bases and 0 bases respectively, with 9 bases between them. For the CDR3, the DNA is TGCGCCATCAGTATGGTGAACACTGAAGCTTTCTTT. It codes for CAISMVNTEAFF.

The chain links TRBV11-2 to TRBJ2-3, with D perhaps given as TRBD1 or TRBD2 (5 bases each). This CDR3 has 14 amino acids. Germline V gene sequence: CDR1 SGHAT, CDR2 FQNNGV. The V gene lost 4 bases and the J gene lost 1 base, with 9 bases spanning the gap. The DNA of the CDR3 is TGTGCCAGCAGCTCGGGACGACGCACAGATACGCAGTATTTT. Residues: CASSSGRRTDTQYF. Full variable domain (outside the CDR3, taken from reference TRBV11-2 and TRBJ2-3): EAGVAQSPRYKIIEKRQSVAFWCNPISGHATLYWYQQILGQGPKLLIQFQNNGVVDDSQLPKDRFSAERLKGVDSTLKIQPAKLEDSAVYLCASSSGRRTDTQYFGPGTRLTVL.

This clonotype came up once. The chain links TRBV20-1 to TRBJ2-1; possible D gene TRBD1, 6 bases. The CDR3 sequence is 14 residues long. Germline V CDR1 and CDR2: DFQATT, SNEGSKA (reference sequence). Trimming took off 2 bases at V and 4 bases at J, with 12 bases between the two ends. The CDR3 DNA is TGCAGTGCTAGAATAGGGGACACTTACAATGAGCAGTTCTTC. Amino acids: CSARIGDTYNEQFF.

V is TRBV7-2 and J is TRBJ1-1; D gene ambiguous. Trimming cost V 6 bases and J 0 bases, with 11 bases left between them. Germline CDR1 and CDR2: SGHTA and FQGNSA. The CDR3 loop spans 14 amino acids. The CDR3 DNA is TGTGCCAGCAGTTACACAGAAATGAACACTGAAGCTTTCTTT. As protein: CASSYTEMNTEAFF.

CDR3 sequence (DNA): TGTGCCAGCAGTTTAAGCGGGAGGGCCTTCGAGCAGTACTTC. Amino acids: CASSLSGRAFEQYF. V is TRBV12-3 or TRBV12-4 and J is TRBJ2-7; 10 bases are a match to TRBD2. V shed 2 bases and J 6 bases; nucleotides not matched to a gene: 4. This CDR3 comprises 14 residues.

The chain combines TRBV20-1 with TRBJ2-1, with D possibly TRBD1 on 6 matching bases. Trimming removed 1 base from V and 10 bases from J, with 20 bases in between. Germline CDR1 and CDR2: DFQATT and SNEGSKA (reference sequence). The CDR3 totals 15 residues. The CDR3 loop is CSARVSGQLYYEQFF. In DNA form, the CDR3 reads TGCAGTGCTAGAGTTTCGGGACAACTTTACTACGAGCAGTTCTTC.

Written as DNA, the CDR3 is TGTGCCAGCAGCTCCAAAGCAAGATGGACAGATACGCAGTATTTT. Translated: CASSSKARWTDTQYF. The rearrangement links TRBV7-2 to TRBJ2-3; D is unresolved. This CDR3 has 15 amino acids. Germline CDR1 and CDR2: SGHTA and FQGNSA. V was cut by 4 bases and J by 3 bases, with 14 bases left in between.

This clonotype was detected only once. The limits of the CDR3 on the DNA are not certain, so only TCRdb's listed CDR3 is given. The chain has TRBV12-3 or TRBV12-4 and TRBJ1-3. The CDR3 is made up of 15 amino acids, end residues included. This CDR3 is CASSQRSTLGNTIYF.

This clonotype was seen repeatedly, ten times or more. The V call is TRBV12-3 or TRBV12-4, the J call TRBJ2-2; TRBD2 agrees at 15 bases. This CDR3 comprises 16 residues. J lost 6 bases, V lost 4 bases, and 3 bases had no gene match. CDR3 region: CASSSRTSGGAGELFF. CDR3 DNA sequence: TGTGCCAGCAGTTCTCGGACTAGCGGGGGGGCCGGGGAGCTGTTTTTT.

This clonotype was observed many times. The genes are TRBV7-2 and TRBJ2-3; D uncertain. This CDR3 has 13 residues. Germline CDR1 and CDR2: SGHTA and FQGNSA. V lost 6 bases and J lost 4, with 11 bases in between. The CDR3 loop is CASSRTRPDTQYF. The CDR3 DNA reads TGTGCCAGCAGTCGTACCCGCCCAGATACGCAGTATTTT. The full variable domain, completed using reference TRBV7-2 and TRBJ2-3, is GAGVSQSPSNKVTEKGKDVELRCDPISGHTALYWYRQSLGQGLEFLIYFQGNSAPDKSGLPSDRFSAERTGGSVSTLTIQRTQQEDSAVYLCASSRTRPDTQYFGPGTRLTVL.

This chain uses TRBV20-1 with TRBJ2-3; 8 bases match TRBD2. Looked up from germline, CDR1 is DFQATT and CDR2 is SNEGSKA (reference sequence). Unmatched junction bases numbered 5, after V lost 1 base and J lost 2 bases. This CDR3 region has 15 residues. CDR3 sequence reads: CSARVAGGSTDTQYF. DNA of the CDR3: TGCAGTGCTAGAGTTGCGGGAGGTTCCACAGATACGCAGTATTTT.

V and J are TRBV24-1 and TRBJ1-1; D gene unclear. Trimming shortened V by 12 bases and J by 4 bases, and 11 bases separated the two germline ends. This CDR3 has 11 residues. The germline V gene has CDR1 KGHDR and CDR2 SFDVKD. CDR3 bases: TGTGCCCCGTTAAGCATCACTGAAGCTTTCTTT. Encoded protein: CAPLSITEAFF.

The chain uses TRBV2 and TRBJ1-1; D uncertain. This CDR3 is built from 12 residues. Germline lookup yields CDR1 SNHLY and CDR2 FYNNEI. V shed 4 bases and J shed 7 bases, with 10 bases lying between them. This CDR3 reads CASSVDGVEAFF. DNA of the CDR3: TGTGCCAGCAGTGTGGACGGCGTTGAAGCTTTCTTT.

The chain carries TRBV4-2 and TRBJ2-7; D assignment may be TRBD1 or TRBD2 (5 bases each). Germline V gene sequence: CDR1 LGHNA, CDR2 YNFKEQ. The CDR3 is made up of 11 amino acids. V lost 5 bases and J 9 bases, leaving 11 bases between the germline ends. CDR3 region: CASSLGERQYF. CDR3 sequence (DNA): TGTGCCAGCAGCTTAGGGGAGAGGCAGTACTTC.

Only a few counts were recorded for this clonotype. V is TRBV29-1 and J is TRBJ1-2; tentatively, D is TRBD1 (5 bases). Trimming took 3 bases from V and 3 from J, leaving 11 bases between them. The CDR3 loop spans 13 amino acids. Germline CDR1 is SQVTM and CDR2 is ANQGSEA. CDR3 bases: TGCAGCGTTGAGGCCAGGGAGCACTATGGCTACACCTTC. Translation gives CSVEAREHYGYTF.

This clonotype showed up many times. J is TRBJ2-2 and V is TRBV7-9; 9 bases align to TRBD1. The J segment lost 5 bases and the V segment lost 4 bases, leaving 5 bases of the junction unmatched. This CDR3 has 15 residues. Germline lookup yields CDR1 SEHNR and CDR2 FQNEAQ (reference sequence). CDR3 nucleotides: TGTGCCAGCAGCTCCGGGGACAGGGTGACCGGGGAGCTGTTTTTT. Translated, it gives CASSSGDRVTGELFF.

The V call is TRBV13, the J call TRBJ1-4; tentatively, D is TRBD1 (6 bases). This CDR3 is built from 16 residues. The V end was cut by 6 bases, the J end by 5 bases, with 19 bases between. Per the germline V gene, CDR1 is PRHDT and CDR2 is FYEKMQ (reference sequence). The CDR3: CASSEGDFLSNEKLFF. The CDR3 DNA sequence: TGTGCCAGCAGTGAGGGGGACTTCCTATCCAATGAAAAACTGTTTTTT.

Only a few counts were recorded for this clonotype. CDR3 in DNA: TGTGCCAGCAGCTCGTTCACGCCGGAATCGGGTGGCTACACCTTC. Protein product: CASSSFTPESGGYTF. The gene calls are TRBV7-9 and TRBJ1-2; D is uncertain. The CDR3 covers 15 residues. V was clipped by 4 bases and J by 7 bases, with 19 bases between them. Germline loops: CDR1 SEHNR, CDR2 FQNEAQ (reference sequence).

This clonotype was detected only a few times. V gene TRBV24-1 combines with J gene TRBJ2-3; D is unclear. The CDR3 consists of 13 residues. Trimming took 3 bases from V and 6 from J, leaving 9 bases between them. CDR1 and CDR2 from the germline V gene are KGHDR and SFDVKD. The CDR3 here is CATSDPFMDTQYF. For the CDR3, the DNA is TGTGCCACCAGTGATCCGTTTATGGATACGCAGTATTTT.